Sequencing of this TCR beta chain was carried out in a study of T cell responses to AZD1222 COVID-19 vaccine. General study findings and limits: Among AZD1222 vaccinees, only 5 to 7 were seropositive at baseline. Donors were largely white British and mainly female; clonal diversity was possibly underestimated. Repertoire sampling was restricted to post-peak T cell response timepoints. When two AZD1222 doses had been given, Spike-specific TCR breadth and depth rose.

A remark on this clone: Its antigen is undetermined.

The length of the CDR3 is 16 residues. After removal of 4 bases from V and 2 bases from J, the junction contained 9 bases not matched to a gene. Per the germline V gene, CDR1 is SGHRS and CDR2 is YFSETQ. Generated by immunoSEQ multiplex PCR, the TCRdb table keeps only in-frame clones and is missing some. The sample has some 150,000 clones; 80% to 85% are singletons. The input for sequencing was peripheral blood, taken on day 0 of MenACWY control vaccination. The V call is TRBV5-1, the J call TRBJ2-5; 9 bases agree with TRBD2. This sequence was found in an adult in good health. CDR3 loop: CASSPGRAGGQETQYF. CDR3 DNA sequence: TGCGCCAGCAGCCCCGGAAGGGCGGGGGGGCAAGAGACCCAGTACTTC.